The 30 T cell receptor beta chains listed next were all sequenced from one sample in a study of siplizumab effects on memory and regulatory T cells. Clones were sequenced by immunoSEQ multiplex PCR, and TCRdb holds only the in-frame ones, with some missing. The data show about 72,000 clones, about 90% seen once. The sequenced sample consisted of CD8+ T cells sorted from blood. The receptors come from a human donor in good health.

The V and J genes are TRBV7-9 and TRBJ1-1, with 8 positions matching TRBD1. V lost 5 bases and J lost 3; bases outside the gene matches: 5. The CDR3 is made up of 14 amino acids. Germline loops: CDR1 SEHNR, CDR2 FQNEAQ (reference sequence). The CDR3 reads CASSHRDRHTEAFF. CDR3 DNA sequence: TGTGCCAGCAGCCACCGGGACAGGCACACTGAAGCTTTCTTT.

The chain links TRBV2 to TRBJ2-7; D tentatively fits TRBD1 or TRBD2 (5 bases each). From germline, CDR1 is SNHLY and CDR2 FYNNEI. Trimming stripped 7 bases from V and 4 bases from J, with 11 bases between. The CDR3 runs 12 residues. CDR3 DNA sequence: TGTGCCAGCACCGTGGGACCATACGAGCAGTACTTC. The encoded protein is CASTVGPYEQYF.

This clone was seen just once. This sequence joins TRBV6-1 and TRBJ1-3; the D gene is possibly TRBD1 (5 bases). Looked up from germline, CDR1 is MNHNS and CDR2 is SASEGT. The CDR3 extends over 14 amino acids. Trimming shortened V by 6 bases and J by 5 bases, and 14 bases separated the two germline ends. CDR3 sequence reads: CASSGGGNRNTIYF. The CDR3 nucleotides are TGTGCCAGCAGCGGGGGGGGAAATCGAAACACCATATATTTT.

This chain uses TRBV5-5 with TRBJ2-2; D unclear. The V end was cut by 1 base, the J end by 0 bases, with 10 bases between. CDR1 is SGHKS, CDR2 YYEKEE, per germline (reference sequence). The CDR3 is 16 amino acids. CDR3 in DNA: TGTGCCAGCAGCTTGAAAATGCCAGCGAACACCGGGGAGCTGTTTTTT. Translation: CASSLKMPANTGELFF. Complete variable domain (other parts from reference TRBV5-5 and TRBJ2-2): DAGVTQSPTHLIKTRGQQVTLRCSPISGHKSVSWYQQVLGQGPQFIFQYYEKEERGRGNFPDRFSARQFPNYSSELNVNALLLGDSALYLCASSLKMPANTGELFFGEGSRLTVL.

The chain joins TRBV19 to TRBJ2-6; D gene unclear. Germline V CDR1 and CDR2: LNHDA, SQIVND (reference sequence). With 6 bases removed from V and 3 bases from J, the gap between germline ends came to 3 bases. There are 12 residues in the CDR3. In DNA, the CDR3 is TGTGCCAGTAGACTTGGGGCCAACGTCCTGACTTTC. Translation gives CASRLGANVLTF. The whole variable domain, remainder taken from reference TRBV19 and TRBJ2-6, is DGGITQSPKYLFRKEGQNVTLSCEQNLNHDAMYWYRQDPGQGLRLIYYSQIVNDFQKGDIAEGYSVSREKKESFPLTVTSAQKNPTAFYLCASRLGANVLTFGAGSRLTVL.

The chain joins TRBV7-3 to TRBJ2-3; 10 bases line up with TRBD2. Germline values: CDR1 SGHTA, CDR2 FQGTGA. Unmatched junction bases numbered 2, after V lost 3 bases and J lost 2 bases. This CDR3 spans 15 amino acids. As DNA, the CDR3 is TGTGCCAGCAGCTTCGGACTAGCGGCCACAGATACGCAGTATTTT. Its protein product is CASSFGLAATDTQYF.

This clone was seen a single time. The chain joins TRBV5-4 to TRBJ2-7; TRBD1 agrees at 9 bases. This CDR3 region has 14 residues. Germline CDR1 SGHNT, CDR2 YYREEE (reference sequence). With 3 bases clipped from V and 6 bases from J, the junction kept 7 bases outside the gene matches. DNA for the CDR3: TGTGCCAGCAGCTCCCCCGGGACAGGGTCCGAGCAGTACTTC. Its translation: CASSSPGTGSEQYF.

The rearrangement joins TRBV2 to TRBJ2-1; a possible D gene is TRBD2 (5 bases). The CDR3 sequence is 16 residues long. Between the trimmed V and J ends, which lost 4 bases and 4 bases, there was a span of 17 bases. Germline V gene data show CDR1 as SNHLY and CDR2 as FYNNEI. CDR3 nucleotide sequence: TGTGCCAGCAGTGGACATTACCTAGCACTGTACAATGAGCAGTTCTTC. This encodes CASSGHYLALYNEQFF.

The chain carries TRBV9 and TRBJ2-1, with 9 bases aligning to TRBD1. After removal of 1 base from V and 6 bases from J, the junction contained 5 bases not matched to a gene. Germline values: CDR1 SGDLS, CDR2 YYNGEE. The CDR3 spans 15 residues. CDR3: CASSVYVTGGNEQFF. The CDR3 bases are TGTGCCAGCAGCGTATACGTGACAGGGGGCAATGAGCAGTTCTTC.

This chain connects TRBV4-1 to TRBJ1-1; 7 bases map to TRBD1. Per the germline V gene, CDR1 is MGHRA and CDR2 is YSYEKL. V trimming: 4 bases; J trimming: 2 bases; junction bases outside the gene matches: 7. CDR3 length equals 15 residues. CDR3 sequence reads: CASSLDRAPNTEAFF. The CDR3 DNA is TGCGCCAGCAGCCTCGACAGGGCGCCAAACACTGAAGCTTTCTTT.

This clone was found once. V gene TRBV19 combines with J gene TRBJ2-1; D is uncertain. The CDR3 is 15 residues long. The germline CDR1 and CDR2 sequences are LNHDA and SQIVND (reference sequence). Trimming took 3 bases from V and 4 from J, leaving 13 bases between them. CDR3 sequence: CASSIGGTWYNEQFF. DNA of the CDR3: TGTGCCAGTAGTATTGGCGGAACTTGGTACAATGAGCAGTTCTTC.

The chain uses TRBV6-5 and TRBJ1-1; 7 bases agree with TRBD1. The germline V gene encodes CDR1 MNHEY and CDR2 SVGAGI. This CDR3 is built from 15 residues. J lost 3 bases, V lost 2 bases, and 6 bases had no gene match. The CDR3 region is CASSYTDRVDTEAFF. The DNA of the CDR3 is TGTGCCAGCAGTTACACCGACAGGGTCGACACTGAAGCTTTCTTT.

CDR3: CASSQGTITGELFF. The CDR3 region has the DNA TGTGCCAGCAGCCAGGGGACTATTACCGGGGAGCTGTTTTTT. The chain recombines TRBV4-2 with TRBJ2-2, with TRBD2 matching 7 bases. CDR1 LGHNA and CDR2 YNFKEQ come from the germline V gene. The CDR3 spans 14 residues. V trimming: 3 bases; J trimming: 5 bases; junction bases outside the gene matches: 3.

This rearrangement joins TRBV30 to TRBJ2-1; D is undetermined. The CDR3 length is 17 residues. Germline CDR1 reads GTSNPN; CDR2 reads SVGIG (reference sequence). The ends were cut back, 0 bases at V and 0 bases at J, with 15 bases in the middle. The CDR3 reads CAWSVPFTSLSYNEQFF. The CDR3 nucleotides are TGTGCCTGGAGTGTACCCTTCACAAGTCTCTCCTACAATGAGCAGTTCTTC.

This sequence joins TRBV19 and TRBJ2-3; no firm D call. Trimming pared 4 bases from V and 5 bases from J, leaving 10 bases between. The CDR3 has 13 residues. The germline V gene has CDR1 LNHDA and CDR2 SQIVND (reference sequence). The CDR3 region is CASSKHHGDTQYF. As DNA, the CDR3 is TGTGCCAGTAGTAAACATCACGGAGATACGCAGTATTTT.

This clone occurred a few times. The J gene is TRBJ2-2, the V gene TRBV10-3; 7 bases align to TRBD1. This CDR3 comprises 14 residues. V lost 11 bases to trimming and J lost 1 base; unmatched junction nucleotides: 7. Germline V CDR1 and CDR2: ENHRY, SYGVKD. CDR3 residues: CAPWTGENTGELFF. In DNA form, the CDR3 reads TGTGCCCCGTGGACAGGCGAGAACACCGGGGAGCTGTTTTTT.

V gene TRBV6-5 combines with J gene TRBJ1-2, with a tentative D call TRBD1 (5 bases). CDR3 length: 14 amino acids. In germline, CDR1 is MNHEY, CDR2 SVGAGI. The germline V and J ends were trimmed by 5 bases and 8 bases, with 18 bases remaining between them. The CDR3 spells CASSEGAASSGYTF. Written as DNA, the CDR3 is TGTGCCAGCAGTGAAGGGGCAGCCTCCTCCGGCTACACCTTC.

The chain has TRBV19 and TRBJ2-5; maybe TRBD1 (6 bases). The V end was cut by 3 bases, the J end by 5 bases, with 13 bases between. The germline V gene has CDR1 LNHDA and CDR2 SQIVND (reference sequence). This CDR3 has 14 amino acids. The CDR3 sequence is CASSMWTEGETQYF. The CDR3 coding sequence is TGTGCCAGTAGTATGTGGACAGAGGGGGAGACCCAGTACTTC.

The chain has TRBV7-9 and TRBJ1-1, with D unclear. This CDR3 has 15 amino acids. Trimming took off 1 base at V and 4 bases at J, with 13 bases between the two ends. Germline V gene lookup returns CDR1 SEHNR and CDR2 FQNEAQ (reference sequence). The CDR3 loop is CASSLDMGFGTEAFF. The CDR3 nucleotides are TGTGCCAGCAGCTTAGATATGGGATTCGGCACTGAAGCTTTCTTT. Full variable domain (missing parts from reference TRBV7-9 and TRBJ1-1): DTGVSQNPRHKITKRGQNVTFRCDPISEHNRLYWYRQTLGQGPEFLTYFQNEAQLEKSRLLSDRFSAERPKGSFSTLEIQRTEQGDSAMYLCASSLDMGFGTEAFFGQGTRLTVV.

The V gene is TRBV5-8, the J gene TRBJ1-2, with 8 bases aligning to TRBD1. Germline lookup yields CDR1 SGHTS and CDR2 YDEGEE. Trimming took 3 bases from V and 2 from J; bases not matched to a gene: 9. This CDR3 comprises 16 residues. The CDR3 DNA is TGTGCCAGCAGCTCAGTCAGGACAGGGATGAACTATGGCTACACCTTC. Translated, it gives CASSSVRTGMNYGYTF.

This chain joins TRBV2 and TRBJ2-4, with D perhaps assigned TRBD1 or TRBD2 (5 bases each). The CDR3 consists of 13 residues. Germline values: CDR1 SNHLY, CDR2 FYNNEI. V was cut by 8 bases and J by 5 bases, with 13 bases left in between. Here the CDR3 reads CASEALGENIQYF. The CDR3 region has the DNA TGTGCCAGCGAAGCTTTGGGGGAAAACATTCAGTACTTC. The full variable domain, in which reference TRBV2 and TRBJ2-4 provide the parts outside the CDR3, is EPEVTQTPSHQVTQMGQEVILRCVPISNHLYFYWYRQILGQKVEFLVSFYNNEISEKSEIFDDQFSVERPDGSNFTLKIRSTKLEDSAMYFCASEALGENIQYFGAGTRLSVL.

The chain uses TRBV4-1 and TRBJ1-4, with 11 bases that match TRBD1. Germline loops: CDR1 MGHRA, CDR2 YSYEKL. J lost 8 bases, V lost 4 bases, and 9 bases had no gene match. The CDR3 runs 16 residues. The CDR3 is CASSLHPGQGDEKLFF. The CDR3 nucleotides read TGCGCCAGCAGCCTGCACCCGGGACAGGGGGACGAAAAACTGTTTTTT.

The genes are TRBV27 and TRBJ1-5; D remains ambiguous. The CDR3 spans 12 residues. Germline lookup yields CDR1 MNHEY and CDR2 SMNVEV (reference sequence). The V end was cut by 8 bases, the J end by 4 bases, with 9 bases between. The CDR3 protein is CASGNQNQPQHF. The CDR3 nucleotides read TGTGCCAGCGGTAACCAGAATCAGCCCCAGCATTTT.

The chain carries TRBV19 and TRBJ2-2; TRBD1 agrees at 8 bases. With 6 bases clipped from V and 7 bases from J, the junction kept 10 bases outside the gene matches. CDR1 is LNHDA, CDR2 SQIVND, per germline (reference sequence). CDR3 length equals 15 residues. The CDR3 is CASSALDRGGGELFF. The CDR3 DNA sequence: TGTGCCAGTAGCGCCCTTGACAGGGGTGGCGGGGAGCTGTTTTTT. Together with reference TRBV19 and TRBJ2-2, the CDR3 gives the full variable domain: DGGITQSPKYLFRKEGQNVTLSCEQNLNHDAMYWYRQDPGQGLRLIYYSQIVNDFQKGDIAEGYSVSREKKESFPLTVTSAQKNPTAFYLCASSALDRGGGELFFGEGSRLTVL.

The gene calls are TRBV5-4 and TRBJ2-7, with TRBD2 matching over 7 bases. The CDR3 is 15 residues long. Germline V gene data show CDR1 as SGHNT and CDR2 as YYREEE (reference sequence). With V trimmed by 1 base and J by 1 base, 5 bases remained unmatched. This chain's CDR3 is CASSLSGDASYEQYF. The DNA for the CDR3 is TGTGCCAGCAGCTTGAGCGGGGACGCTTCCTACGAGCAGTACTTC.

The CDR3 protein is CASSFSGGGSTDTQYF. The CDR3 bases are TGTGCCAGCAGCTTTAGCGGGGGGGGTAGCACAGATACGCAGTATTTT. The V call is TRBV9, the J call TRBJ2-3; 11 nucleotides line up with TRBD2. The V segment lost 4 bases and the J segment 0 bases; nucleotides outside the gene matches: 4. This CDR3 has 16 residues. CDR1 and CDR2 from the germline V gene are SGDLS and YYNGEE.

As to this clone: The sample holds other DNA sequences that translate to the same CDR3. V and J are TRBV7-9 and TRBJ2-7; unclear D gene. The CDR3 loop spans 12 amino acids. With 2 bases removed from V and 0 bases from J, the gap between germline ends came to 2 bases. The germline CDR1 and CDR2 sequences are SEHNR and FQNEAQ (reference sequence). The CDR3: CASSLSSYEQYF. As DNA, the CDR3 is TGTGCCAGCAGCTTAAGCTCCTACGAGCAGTACTTC. The variable domain in full, with the rest retrieved from reference TRBV7-9 and TRBJ2-7, is DTGVSQNPRHKITKRGQNVTFRCDPISEHNRLYWYRQTLGQGPEFLTYFQNEAQLEKSRLLSDRFSAERPKGSFSTLEIQRTEQGDSAMYLCASSLSSYEQYFGPGTRLTVT.

This rearrangement joins TRBV5-4 to TRBJ1-1; weak D call: TRBD1 (6 bases). The V end lost 3 bases, the J end lost 0 bases, and 15 bases lay between the germline ends. Germline V gene lookup returns CDR1 SGHNT and CDR2 YYREEE (reference sequence). The CDR3 contains 16 residues. This chain's CDR3 is CASSSGGGRLNTEAFF. The CDR3 bases are TGTGCCAGCAGCTCTGGGGGGGGCCGGTTGAACACTGAAGCTTTCTTT.

V gene TRBV7-2 combines with J gene TRBJ2-1; D is unclear. The CDR3 is made up of 11 amino acids. V lost 1 base to trimming and J lost 9 bases, with 4 bases between them. Germline values: CDR1 SGHTA, CDR2 FQGNSA. The CDR3 region has the DNA TGTGCCAGCAGCTTAGGCCCTGAGCAGTTCTTC. Residues: CASSLGPEQFF.

This rearrangement joins TRBV6-1 to TRBJ1-2; 7 bases are shared with TRBD1. Germline CDR1 and CDR2: MNHNS and SASEGT. V shed 8 bases, J shed 3 bases, and the junction held 9 bases outside the gene matches. The CDR3 is 14 amino acids. CDR3 sequence: CASLHRDSDYGYTF. The CDR3 DNA follows: TGTGCCAGCCTCCACCGGGACAGTGACTATGGCTACACCTTC.